A single sample is the source of the 17 T cell receptor beta chains below, sequenced in a study of breast tumors, draining lymph nodes, adjacent tissues. TCRdb re-called the multiplex PCR reads through MiXCR, storing one row per CDR3 protein. This table holds some 83,000 distinct CDR3 sequences, around 20% found once. Breast cancer patients provided tissue from their axillary draining lymph nodes. The specimen was axillary lymph node tissue. The receptor source for this set is a female donor with breast cancer. Some clones in this sample may be carry-over from other donors' samples.

This clonotype was seen ten or more times. The V call is TRBV7-2, the J call TRBJ2-1; weak D call: TRBD2 (5 bases). V was trimmed by 3 bases and J by 4 bases, leaving 19 bases between them. Germline values: CDR1 SGHTA, CDR2 FQGNSA. The CDR3 is 17 residues long. CDR3 bases: TGTGCCAGCAGCTTGTCGCTGGGAGCAGACTCATACAATGAGCAGTTCTTC. Amino acid sequence: CASSLSLGADSYNEQFF.

This clonotype was observed at least ten times. This rearrangement joins TRBV5-5 to TRBJ1-2, with 7 bases aligning to TRBD1. Germline trimming cut 0 bases from V and 0 bases from J; bases unmatched to any gene: 5. The CDR3 is made up of 16 amino acids. Per germline, CDR1 SGHKS and CDR2 YYEKEE (reference sequence). The CDR3 bases are TGTGCCAGCAGCTTGGATACAGGGACAGCTAACTATGGCTACACCTTC. Translating it yields CASSLDTGTANYGYTF.

As for this clonotype: Germline and junction disagree at one end, which may indicate a read error. The V and J genes are TRBV7-2 and TRBJ2-1; no reliable D call. The CDR3 runs to 16 residues. Germline V gene sequence: CDR1 SGHTA, CDR2 FQGNSA. DNA of the CDR3: TGTGCCAGTAGCTTAGCAAGCGTAAGCTCCTACAAAGAGCAGTTCTTC. Its protein product is CASSLASVSSYKEQFF.

This clonotype was seen more than once but under ten times. The chain links TRBV11-2 to TRBJ1-3; D gene uncertain. The length of the CDR3 is 12 residues. Germline V lookup: CDR1 SGHAT, CDR2 FQNNGV. DNA of the CDR3: TGTGTAAACGGGAGCTCTGGAAACACCATATATTTT. It is translated as CVNGSSGNTIYF.

This clonotype showed up many times. V and J are TRBV6-1 and TRBJ1-6; 9 bases fit TRBD1. V shed 4 bases and J 0 bases; nucleotides not matched to a gene: 7. The CDR3 runs 18 residues. From germline, CDR1 is MNHNS and CDR2 SASEGT. CDR3: CASSGGKTGGSYNSPLHF. The CDR3 nucleotides are TGTGCCAGCAGTGGGGGGAAGACAGGGGGCTCCTATAATTCACCCCTCCACTTT.

The sample holds many counts of this clonotype. V usage is TRBV20-1 and J usage is TRBJ2-2, with 10 nucleotides matching TRBD2. Germline values: CDR1 DFQATT, CDR2 SNEGSKA (reference sequence). With V trimmed by 5 bases and J by 6 bases, 6 bases remained unmatched. The length of the CDR3 is 14 residues. The CDR3 protein is CSAPGTSAAGELFF. The DNA for the CDR3 is TGCAGTGCTCCCGGGACTAGCGCGGCCGGGGAGCTGTTTTTT.

For this clonotype: This may be a read error: a much more frequent sequence differs by one nucleotide. The V call is TRBV7-9, the J call TRBJ1-3; TRBD1 aligns across 9 bases. Germline V lookup: CDR1 SEHNR, CDR2 FQNEAQ (reference sequence). The CDR3 contains 15 residues. The CDR3 sequence is CASSSRDRVGNTMYF. The CDR3 DNA reads TGTGCCAGCAGCTCCAGGGACAGGGTTGGAAACACCATGTATTTT. Filled out from reference TRBV7-9 and TRBJ1-3, the complete variable domain reads DTGVSQNPRHKITKRGQNVTFRCDPISEHNRLYWYRQTLGQGPEFLTYFQNEAQLEKSRLLSDRFSAERPKGSFSTLEIQRTEQGDSAMYLCASSSRDRVGNTMYFGEGSWLTVV.

This clonotype was seen at least ten times. V gene TRBV12-3 or TRBV12-4 combines with J gene TRBJ2-3; 8 nucleotides agree with TRBD2. The V gene end was trimmed by 7 bases and the J gene end by 1 base; junction bases not matched to a gene: 10. This CDR3 comprises 16 residues. The CDR3 reads CASTLGGGDRTDTQYF. The CDR3 DNA sequence: TGTGCCAGCACCCTCGGGGGGGGGGACCGCACAGATACGCAGTATTTT.

J is TRBJ1-2 and V is TRBV6-1; D gene unclear. Trimming shortened V by 1 base and J by 8 bases, and 20 bases separated the two germline ends. Germline V gives CDR1 MNHNS, CDR2 SASEGT. The CDR3 is made up of 16 amino acids. The CDR3 region has the DNA TGTGCCAGCAGTGAAGAACACGGGGTGAGGATCAAGGGCTACACCTTC. It encodes CASSEEHGVRIKGYTF.

About this clonotype itself: This may be a read error, as it is one base from a much larger clone. The chain carries TRBV20-1 and TRBJ2-3; no clear D gene. This CDR3 is built from 14 residues. Trimming removed 8 bases at V and 2 bases at J, with 17 bases between. CDR1 DFQATT and CDR2 SNEGSKA come from the germline V gene (reference sequence). CDR3: CSPPGPANTDTQYF. CDR3 DNA: TGCAGTCCTCCAGGTCCTGCAAACACAGATACGCAGTATTTT.

This clonotype has at least ten counts. The chain joins TRBV29-1 to TRBJ2-7; maybe TRBD1 (5 bases). Looked up from germline, CDR1 is SQVTM and CDR2 is ANQGSEA. The V gene lost 5 bases and the J gene lost 1 base, with 15 bases spanning the gap. The CDR3 is 14 amino acids. DNA of the CDR3: TGCAGCGTTCGCCAGGGTGTAGGATCCTACGAGCAGTACTTC. Amino acid sequence: CSVRQGVGSYEQYF.

This chain uses TRBV27 with TRBJ1-5; unclear D gene. The V gene's germline CDR1 is MNHEY and CDR2 SMNVEV (reference sequence). CDR3 length: 13 amino acids. V was trimmed by 2 bases and J by 5 bases, leaving 7 bases between them. In DNA form, the CDR3 reads TGTGCCAGCAGTTTAAATAGGGATCAGCCCCAGCATTTT. It codes for CASSLNRDQPQHF.

This clonotype was detected many times. The rearrangement uses TRBV5-8 and TRBJ2-3; 15 bases map to TRBD2. V shed 3 bases and J 5 bases; nucleotides not matched to a gene: 4. Germline values: CDR1 SGHTS, CDR2 YDEGEE. This CDR3 has 16 amino acids. Written as DNA, the CDR3 is TGTGCCAGCAGCTCTTGGACTAGCGGGAGGGGAGATACGCAGTATTTT. Its translation is CASSSWTSGRGDTQYF.

This clonotype was counted at least ten times. The rearrangement uses TRBV7-2 and TRBJ2-7, with D unresolved. Trimming cost V 3 bases and J 6 bases, with 12 bases left between them. Germline CDR1 reads SGHTA; CDR2 reads FQGNSA. The CDR3 contains 13 residues. CDR3 coding DNA: TGTGCCAGCAGCTTGGGGTGGAGAAGCGAGCAGTACTTC. This gives the protein CASSLGWRSEQYF.

Details on this clonotype: This may be a read error, as it is one base from a much larger clone. This chain joins TRBV6-1 and TRBJ2-1; the D gene is possibly TRBD2 (6 bases). Germline loops: CDR1 MNHNS, CDR2 SASEGT. The CDR3 is 15 residues long. The V end was cut by 5 bases, the J end by 0 bases, with 11 bases between. As DNA, the CDR3 is TGTGCCAGCAGTAGGGACTTCGGCTCCTACAATGAGCAGTTCTTC. This codes for CASSRDFGSYNEQFF.

Many counts were recorded for this clonotype. The V gene is TRBV24-1, the J gene TRBJ2-7; no reliable D call. V lost 6 bases and J lost 3, with 8 bases in between. The V gene's germline CDR1 is KGHDR and CDR2 SFDVKD. The CDR3 consists of 12 residues. The DNA for the CDR3 is TGTGCCACCAGTCAGAGAGACTACGAGCAGTACTTC. Its protein product is CATSQRDYEQYF.

Many counts were recorded for this clonotype. The chain is built from TRBV7-8 and TRBJ1-5; tentative D call: TRBD1 (5 bases). The CDR3 loop spans 18 amino acids. V gave up 2 bases and J gave up 1 base, with 18 bases separating them. Germline loops: CDR1 SGHVS, CDR2 FQNEAQ. CDR3 amino acids: CASSLYQGVVGSNQPQHF. As DNA, the CDR3 is TGTGCCAGCAGCTTATATCAAGGGGTGGTTGGAAGCAATCAGCCCCAGCATTTT.